This T cell receptor (beta chain) was recovered during a study of beta chain features in type 1 diabetes. Study details: Cell yields, age and gender were similar between patients and healthy donors.

Naive, central memory, regulatory and stem cell-like memory cells within the CD4+ compartment were sorted using CD45RO/CCR7/CD25/CD127/CD95/CD27. Points on this clone: Its target is unknown.

This CDR3 comprises 15 residues. The germline CDR1 and CDR2 sequences are SGDLS and YYNGEE. The trim removed 0 bases at V and 4 bases at J, leaving 6 bases unmatched. The entirety of the isolated RNA underwent reverse transcription, so expressed TCRB transcripts were sequenced. The average output of naive, central memory and regulatory T cell samples was several million reads. Using immunoSEQ multiplex PCR, the repertoire was profiled, and TCRdb retains in-frame clones only, with some absent. The data contain a few hundred thousand clones, roughly 22% of them singletons. The study, taken as a whole, reports: Shorter templates might be favored by PCR, equally in patients and controls. A moderate, significant TCRB CDR3 shortening appeared in type 1 diabetes across four CD4+ subsets.

The TCR comes from a woman between 35 and 50 years old with type 1 diabetes. The chain has TRBV9 and TRBJ1-2; 7 positions match TRBD1. The sequenced material came from naive CD4+ T cells from blood. Here the CDR3 reads CASSVGGGRSYGYTF. The CDR3 coding sequence is TGTGCCAGCAGCGTAGGAGGGGGCAGGAGCTATGGCTACACCTTC. Full variable domain (outside the CDR3, taken from reference TRBV9 and TRBJ1-2): DSGVTQTPKHLITATGQRVTLRCSPRSGDLSVYWYQQSLDQGLQFLIQYYNGEERAKGNILERFSAQQFPDLHSELNLSSLELGDSALYFCASSVGGGRSYGYTFGSGTRLTVV.